A single sample gave rise to the 13 T cell receptor beta chains below, sequenced in a study of blood T cell repertoires in COVID-19. Profiling relied on immunoSEQ multiplex PCR, and the TCRdb table lists in-frame clones only, not all of them. Of about 210,000 clones in the sample, around 84% were seen once. Sequenced input: peripheral blood. The receptors were gathered from an elderly woman with COVID-19, enrolled during active disease.

The chain couples TRBV23-1 to TRBJ1-3; 8 positions agree with TRBD1. TRBV23-1 is an ORF; its function is uncertain. Losses at the gene ends were 0 bases for V and 0 bases for J; bases not matched to a gene: 16. The CDR3 extends over 21 amino acids. As DNA, the CDR3 is TGCGCCAGCAGTCAATCTGGGGCCAGGGGGCTCTTTCCATACTCTGGAAACACCATATATTTT. Translating gives CASSQSGARGLFPYSGNTIYF.

The V call is TRBV5-1, the J call TRBJ2-1, with 7 nucleotides matching TRBD1. V lost 2 bases to trimming and J lost 5 bases; unmatched junction nucleotides: 4. The germline V gene encodes CDR1 SGHRS and CDR2 YFSETQ. The CDR3 length is 14 residues. CDR3 nucleotide sequence: TGCGCCAGCAGCTTAGGGGGCAAGGACAATGAGCAGTTCTTC. As protein: CASSLGGKDNEQFF.

The gene calls are TRBV3-1 (or the pseudogene TRBV3-2) and TRBJ2-1; 7 bases line up with TRBD2. V shed 3 bases and J 8 bases; nucleotides not matched to a gene: 7. In germline, CDR1 is LGHDT, CDR2 YNNKEL (reference sequence). This CDR3 contains 14 residues. The CDR3 region is CASSQGFAGDEQFF. In nucleotides, the CDR3 is TGTGCCAGCAGCCAGGGATTCGCGGGGGATGAGCAGTTCTTC.

In this sample, this clone turned up a few times. The chain employs TRBV19 and TRBJ2-1; D is possibly TRBD1 (6 bases). Trimming stripped 8 bases from V and 0 bases from J, with 14 bases between. The CDR3 has 15 amino acids. Germline CDR1 and CDR2: LNHDA and SQIVND (reference sequence). The CDR3 protein is CASSTGLDSYNEQFF. The CDR3 DNA reads TGTGCCAGTTCGACAGGCTTAGACTCCTACAATGAGCAGTTCTTC.

The V gene is TRBV6-2 or TRBV6-3, the J gene TRBJ1-1; D gene ambiguous. The CDR3 has 14 residues. The germline V gene has CDR1 MNHEY and CDR2 SVGEGT. Trimming removed 2 bases from V and 5 bases from J, with 12 bases in between. CDR3: CASSYPRVGTEAFF. In nucleotides, the CDR3 is TGTGCCAGCAGTTACCCGAGGGTAGGGACTGAAGCTTTCTTT.

The rearrangement links TRBV3-1 (or the pseudogene TRBV3-2) to TRBJ2-4; 8 bases agree with TRBD1. Trimming removed 2 bases from V and 11 bases from J; junction bases left unmatched: 8. This CDR3 spans 14 amino acids. The germline V gene has CDR1 LGHDT and CDR2 YNNKEL (reference sequence). The CDR3 loop is CASSQTGGTKVQYF. The CDR3 nucleotides are TGTGCCAGCAGCCAAACAGGGGGAACGAAGGTTCAGTACTTC.

CDR3 sequence reads: CASSPRDRYGYGYTF. CDR3 DNA sequence: TGTGCCAGCAGTCCTAGGGACAGGTATGGCTATGGCTACACCTTC. The chain couples TRBV2 to TRBJ1-2; 8 bases are a match to TRBD1. Germline CDR1 and CDR2: SNHLY and FYNNEI. V was clipped by 5 bases and J by 4 bases; unmatched bases: 9. There are 15 residues in the CDR3.

CDR3: CASSQGTSGGWDTQYF. Written as DNA, the CDR3 is TGTGCCAGCAGCCAAGGGACTAGCGGGGGGTGGGATACGCAGTATTTT. The chain couples TRBV4-2 to TRBJ2-3, with 14 bases identical to TRBD2. This CDR3 region has 16 residues. The germline V gene encodes CDR1 LGHNA and CDR2 YNFKEQ. J lost 6 bases, V lost 1 base, and 3 bases had no gene match.

The chain carries TRBV5-1 and TRBJ2-5; D may be TRBD2 (7 bases). Trimming removed 0 bases at V and 1 base at J, with 13 bases between. The germline V gene encodes CDR1 SGHRS and CDR2 YFSETQ. The CDR3 is 16 residues long. The DNA for the CDR3 is TGCGCCAGCAGCTTGGTTGGGGGGGCCCTCCAAGAGACCCAGTACTTC. Amino acids: CASSLVGGALQETQYF.

The rearrangement links TRBV6-5 to TRBJ2-2, with D maybe TRBD1 (5 bases). CDR1 and CDR2 from the germline V gene are MNHEY and SVGAGI. The CDR3 spans 15 residues. Trimming pared 6 bases from V and 1 base from J, leaving 12 bases between. Here the CDR3 DNA reads TGTGCCAGCAGCTTAATTACAGGGAACACCGGGGAGCTGTTTTTT. Translated: CASSLITGNTGELFF.

The table lists this clone with a count of one. This rearrangement joins TRBV2 to TRBJ2-5; D is unclear. V lost 3 bases to trimming and J lost 5 bases, with 10 bases between them. The CDR3 has 13 amino acids. Germline CDR1 reads SNHLY; CDR2 reads FYNNEI. CDR3 loop: CASSDRRGETQYF. CDR3 bases: TGTGCCAGCAGTGACAGAAGAGGCGAGACCCAGTACTTC.

This chain connects TRBV19 to TRBJ1-6, with 7 bases identical to TRBD1. The CDR3 is made up of 13 amino acids. Germline V gene sequence: CDR1 LNHDA, CDR2 SQIVND (reference sequence). Trimming cost V 7 bases and J 9 bases; bases outside gene matches: 6. The CDR3 region has the DNA TGTGCCAGTACCAGGGGGTTCACTTCACCCCTCCACTTT. Encoded protein: CASTRGFTSPLHF.

The chain links TRBV27 to TRBJ1-3, with unresolved D. CDR3 length equals 18 residues. CDR1 and CDR2 (germline): MNHEY, SMNVEV (reference sequence). The V and J ends lost 2 bases and 0 bases respectively, with 17 bases between them. The CDR3 region is CASSLNFFEGSSGNTIYF. The CDR3 DNA sequence: TGTGCCAGCAGTTTAAATTTTTTCGAGGGTAGCTCTGGAAACACCATATATTTT.